This T cell receptor (beta chain) derives from a study of blood T cell repertoires in COVID-19. Authors' processing steps: Cell counts per sample came from amplifying reference gene primers. Produced via immunoSEQ multiplex PCR; TCRdb's table is partial and in-frame only. The V and J calls and clone size come from that table; D and trimming were worked out from the DNA. Of under 300,000 clones detected, under 90% appear once; the ten largest clones hold over 8.5%. This CDR3 comprises 14 residues. Trimming shortened V by 6 bases and J by 1 base, and 11 bases separated the two germline ends. In germline, CDR1 is MNHEY, CDR2 SVGAGI.

The gene calls are TRBV6-5 and TRBJ2-3; a possible D gene is TRBD1 (6 bases). The sequence was obtained from a woman aged 45-65 years who had recovered from COVID-19. Sequenced material: peripheral blood. The CDR3 DNA reads as TGTGCCAGCAGGTCGCCAGGGGGCACAGATACGCAGTATTTT. The encoded protein is CASRSPGGTDTQYF.